Presented here are 28 T cell receptor beta chains from one specimen sequenced in a study of blood T cell repertoires in COVID-19. The table came from immunoSEQ multiplex PCR; TCRdb's copy has only in-frame clones and leaves some out. The sample yields about 250,000 clones, 83% seen once. Sequenced sample: peripheral blood. These TCRs come from a man aged 35-49 years with active or convalescent COVID-19.

V usage is TRBV13 and J usage is TRBJ2-7; TRBD2 aligns across 13 bases. Germline CDR1 reads PRHDT; CDR2 reads FYEKMQ (reference sequence). The CDR3 runs to 16 residues. Trimming at V came to 4 bases and at J to 4 bases, leaving 7 bases not matched to a gene. CDR3 loop: CASSYRTSGSQYEQYF. The CDR3 DNA is TGTGCCAGCAGCTACCGGACTAGCGGGAGCCAATACGAGCAGTACTTC.

This chain links TRBV18 with TRBJ2-1; the D gene is possibly TRBD1 (5 bases). CDR1 and CDR2 from the germline V gene are KGHSH and LQKENI. The CDR3 length is 13 residues. Trimming shortened V by 6 bases and J by 8 bases, and 14 bases separated the two germline ends. In nucleotides, the CDR3 is TGTGCCAGCTCCCTGGGGCGTTCCCATGAGCAGTTCTTC. Its protein is CASSLGRSHEQFF.

The chain is built from TRBV11-2 and TRBJ1-6; TRBD1 might be the D (5 bases). Germline lookup yields CDR1 SGHAT and CDR2 FQNNGV. V shed 4 bases and J shed 0 bases, with 13 bases lying between them. The CDR3 is made up of 17 amino acids. CDR3 nucleotide sequence: TGTGCCAGCAGCTCGCCAGCGGGGGGCTCCTATAATTCACCCCTCCACTTT. Amino acids: CASSSPAGGSYNSPLHF. Based on the CDR3 plus reference TRBV11-2 and TRBJ1-6, the full variable domain is EAGVAQSPRYKIIEKRQSVAFWCNPISGHATLYWYQQILGQGPKLLIQFQNNGVVDDSQLPKDRFSAERLKGVDSTLKIQPAKLEDSAVYLCASSSPAGGSYNSPLHFGNGTRLTVT.

Remarks on this clone: Sequence at one end of the junction differs from germline and may be a read error. The chain is built from TRBV5-1 and TRBJ2-3; the D gene is possibly TRBD1 (6 bases). Germline loops: CDR1 SGHRS, CDR2 YFSETQ. The CDR3 extends over 15 amino acids. This chain's CDR3 is CASSLDGQTTNTQYF. For the CDR3, the DNA is TGCGCCAGCAGCTTGGACGGACAGACCACAAATACGCAGTATTTT.

The chain combines TRBV28 with TRBJ2-1; TRBD1 is a possible D gene (5 bases). The germline V gene encodes CDR1 MDHEN and CDR2 SYDVKM. The CDR3 has 15 amino acids. Between the trimmed V and J ends, which lost 8 bases and 1 base, there was a span of 15 bases. CDR3 nucleotide sequence: TGTGCCAGCCGCTTACCCACAGGATCCTACAATGAGCAGTTCTTC. Translated, it gives CASRLPTGSYNEQFF. Variable domain in full (rest from reference TRBV28 and TRBJ2-1): DVKVTQSSRYLVKRTGEKVFLECVQDMDHENMFWYRQDPGLGLRLIYFSYDVKMKEKGDIPEGYSVSREKKERFSLILESASTNQTSMYLCASRLPTGSYNEQFFGPGTRLTVL.

This clone was counted between two and nine times. The V and J genes are TRBV4-1 and TRBJ1-2; D not certain. Germline V lookup: CDR1 MGHRA, CDR2 YSYEKL. The CDR3 has 16 amino acids. The germline V and J ends were trimmed by 4 bases and 5 bases, with 20 bases remaining between them. The CDR3 loop is CASSLPSGLDFYGYTF. The CDR3 bases are TGCGCCAGCAGCCTACCGTCAGGACTCGACTTTTATGGCTACACCTTC.

The V call is TRBV19, the J call TRBJ2-3, with D possibly being TRBD2 (5 bases). The length of the CDR3 is 14 residues. Trimming cost V 3 bases and J 7 bases, with 14 bases left between them. From germline, CDR1 is LNHDA and CDR2 SQIVND (reference sequence). This chain's CDR3 is CASSMDGLSYTQYF. CDR3 bases: TGTGCCAGTAGTATGGATGGACTCAGCTATACGCAGTATTTT.

This clone has more than one count but fewer than ten. This rearrangement joins TRBV30 to TRBJ1-1, with D uncertain. Deletions cut 3 bases from V and 5 bases from J, with 16 bases between. Germline CDR1 is GTSNPN and CDR2 is SVGIG (reference sequence). The CDR3 totals 14 residues. Here the CDR3 reads CAWSPGDGRTEAFF. The CDR3 coding sequence is TGTGCCTGGAGCCCGGGAGATGGTCGGACTGAAGCTTTCTTT.

The chain combines TRBV11-2 with TRBJ1-1; no clear D. With 5 bases removed from V and 0 bases from J, the gap between germline ends came to 10 bases. The CDR3 contains 14 residues. Germline V gene sequence: CDR1 SGHAT, CDR2 FQNNGV. The CDR3 nucleotides are TGTGCCAGCAGCGGCCGGGATCTGAACACTGAAGCTTTCTTT. This codes for CASSGRDLNTEAFF.

The chain is built from TRBV3-1 (or the pseudogene TRBV3-2) and TRBJ2-3; D is unresolved. The CDR3 contains 17 residues. Germline-derived CDR1 and CDR2 are LGHDT and YNNKEL (reference sequence). The V end lost 0 bases, the J end lost 2 bases, and 15 bases lay between the germline ends. Here the CDR3 reads CASSQDQWVGSTDTQYF. The CDR3 DNA reads TGTGCCAGCAGCCAAGATCAATGGGTCGGGTCCACAGATACGCAGTATTTT.

The rearrangement joins TRBV7-2 to TRBJ2-7; 8 bases map to TRBD1. The CDR3 consists of 15 residues. Germline CDR1 and CDR2: SGHTA and FQGNSA. The trim removed 5 bases at V and 3 bases at J, leaving 9 bases unmatched. The CDR3 region is CASSRDQGQGYEQYF. The CDR3 DNA follows: TGTGCCAGCAGCCGCGACCAAGGACAGGGCTACGAGCAGTACTTC. Full variable domain (outside the CDR3, taken from reference TRBV7-2 and TRBJ2-7): GAGVSQSPSNKVTEKGKDVELRCDPISGHTALYWYRQSLGQGLEFLIYFQGNSAPDKSGLPSDRFSAERTGGSVSTLTIQRTQQEDSAVYLCASSRDQGQGYEQYFGPGTRLTVT.

The rearrangement uses TRBV5-1 and TRBJ1-5, with TRBD1 matching 7 bases. Germline V CDR1 and CDR2: SGHRS, YFSETQ. Trimming at V came to 2 bases and at J to 0 bases, leaving 14 bases not matched to a gene. This CDR3 contains 19 residues. Written as DNA, the CDR3 is TGCGCCAGCAGCTTCCAACTTCACGGGACAGCATATAGCAATCAGCCCCAGCATTTT. It encodes CASSFQLHGTAYSNQPQHF.

The chain joins TRBV6-5 to TRBJ1-2; tentatively, D is TRBD1 (5 bases). Trimming removed 7 bases at V and 1 base at J, with 16 bases between. This CDR3 comprises 15 residues. CDR1 and CDR2 from the germline V gene are MNHEY and SVGAGI. Here the CDR3 reads CASTSPGDYNYGYTF. The CDR3 bases are TGTGCCAGCACCTCCCCGGGGGACTATAACTATGGCTACACCTTC.

CDR3 in DNA: TGTGCCAGCAGTCAGAACAGGGGGCAGTACGAGCAGTACTTC. Translating it yields CASSQNRGQYEQYF. The rearrangement links TRBV6-5 to TRBJ2-7; 9 nucleotides match TRBD1. The CDR3 runs to 14 residues. Germline V gene sequence: CDR1 MNHEY, CDR2 SVGAGI. The J segment lost 4 bases and the V segment lost 5 bases, leaving 6 bases of the junction unmatched.

This chain connects TRBV6-6 to TRBJ1-1; TRBD1 agrees at 9 bases. The ends lost 6 bases at V and 11 bases at J; junction bases unmatched: 10. CDR1 MNHNY and CDR2 SVGAGI come from the germline V gene (reference sequence). The CDR3 has 13 residues. The CDR3 DNA sequence: TGTGCCAGCAGGCTCATACAGGGGGCCCGGGCTTTCTTT. It codes for CASRLIQGARAFF.

This clone was detected only a few times. This rearrangement joins TRBV7-2 to TRBJ2-7; TRBD2 might be the D (5 bases). The CDR3 has 13 amino acids. From germline, CDR1 is SGHTA and CDR2 FQGNSA. V dropped 2 bases and J dropped 9 bases, with 14 bases sitting between them. Here the CDR3 reads CASSLSYGEGQYF. CDR3 nucleotides: TGTGCCAGCAGCTTATCGTATGGCGAGGGGCAGTACTTC.

The CDR3 is CASSTTHRGEGNTEAFF. CDR3 DNA sequence: TGTGCCAGCAGCACTACCCACAGGGGTGAGGGGAACACTGAAGCTTTCTTT. The V and J genes are TRBV21-1 and TRBJ1-1; the table's D call, TRBD1, has no DNA check behind it. TRBV21-1 is a pseudogene segment. The CDR3 extends over 17 amino acids.

This clone has just one count. The chain carries TRBV11-2 and TRBJ1-2, with D possibly matching TRBD1 (6 bases). Trimming left V 3 bases short and J 6 bases short, with 8 bases between. Germline CDR1 SGHAT, CDR2 FQNNGV. The CDR3 runs to 12 residues. The CDR3 coding sequence is TGTGCCAGCAGCTTGCAGGGGAATGGCTACACCTTC. Translated: CASSLQGNGYTF.

The table lists this clone with a few counts. The chain uses TRBV28 and TRBJ1-2, with TRBD1 matching over 8 bases. The V segment lost 5 bases and the J segment 2 bases; nucleotides outside the gene matches: 1. The CDR3 length is 13 residues. The germline V gene has CDR1 MDHEN and CDR2 SYDVKM. CDR3 in amino acids: CASSRTGNYGYTF. The CDR3 nucleotides read TGTGCCAGCAGTCGGACAGGGAACTATGGCTACACCTTC.

The chain employs TRBV9 and TRBJ2-7; D may be TRBD2 (5 bases). The V gene's germline CDR1 is SGDLS and CDR2 YYNGEE. There are 16 residues in the CDR3. Trimming took off 0 bases at V and 3 bases at J, with 16 bases between the two ends. CDR3 amino acids: CASSVGIGSAFYEQYF. In DNA, the CDR3 is TGTGCCAGCAGCGTAGGGATTGGTAGCGCTTTCTACGAGCAGTACTTC.

The rearrangement links TRBV7-2 to TRBJ1-5; D might be TRBD1 (6 bases). Germline lookup yields CDR1 SGHTA and CDR2 FQGNSA. The CDR3 length is 14 residues. Trimming removed 5 bases from V and 6 bases from J, with 14 bases in between. The CDR3 here is CASSEGDWSQPQHF. CDR3 DNA sequence: TGTGCCAGCAGCGAGGGGGATTGGAGTCAGCCCCAGCATTTT.

This clone has a handful of counts. This chain uses TRBV19 with TRBJ2-6, with D maybe TRBD1 (6 bases). CDR3 length: 17 amino acids. V dropped 1 base and J dropped 2 bases, with 12 bases sitting between them. The germline gives CDR1 LNHDA, CDR2 SQIVND (reference sequence). This CDR3 is CASSIGTGIAGANVLTF. Here the CDR3 DNA reads TGTGCCAGTAGTATAGGTACAGGGATTGCTGGGGCCAACGTCCTGACTTTC.

V and J are TRBV30 and TRBJ1-5; D remains ambiguous. From germline, CDR1 is GTSNPN and CDR2 SVGIG (reference sequence). The CDR3 is 13 residues long. V shed 3 bases and J shed 6 bases, with 12 bases lying between them. The CDR3: CAWSGERGQPQHF. CDR3 nucleotide sequence: TGTGCCTGGAGCGGAGAACGGGGTCAGCCCCAGCATTTT. The full variable domain, completed using reference TRBV30 and TRBJ1-5, is SQTIHQWPATLVQPVGSPLSLECTVEGTSNPNLYWYRQAAGRGLQLLFYSVGIGQISSEVPQNLSASRPQDRQFILSSKKLLLSDSGFYLCAWSGERGQPQHFGDGTRLSIL.

The V gene is TRBV5-1, the J gene TRBJ1-5, with D perhaps TRBD1 (5 bases). The V end lost 0 bases, the J end lost 8 bases, and 18 bases lay between the germline ends. Looked up from germline, CDR1 is SGHRS and CDR2 is YFSETQ. The CDR3 spans 16 residues. In nucleotides, the CDR3 is TGCGCCAGCAGCTTGGGGGAGACAGCCCGGGGGGAGCCCCAGCATTTT. It specifies CASSLGETARGEPQHF.

The chain links TRBV6-5 to TRBJ2-3; no firm D call. Germline CDR1 MNHEY, CDR2 SVGAGI. The germline V and J ends were trimmed by 7 bases and 1 base, with 12 bases remaining between them. The CDR3 is 14 residues long. The CDR3 sequence is CASKREVGTDTQYF. The CDR3 DNA is TGTGCCAGCAAGCGAGAGGTTGGCACAGATACGCAGTATTTT.

In its sample, this clone was seen once. This sequence joins TRBV7-3 and TRBJ1-5; 10 nucleotides agree with TRBD1. CDR3 size: 16 residues. The germline gives CDR1 SGHTA, CDR2 FQGTGA. Losses at the gene ends were 4 bases for V and 7 bases for J; bases not matched to a gene: 10. In DNA form, the CDR3 reads TGTGCCAGCAGCTCCCCCGGGACAGGGGTTAACCAGCCCCAGCATTTT. Amino acids: CASSSPGTGVNQPQHF.

The chain combines TRBV7-3 with TRBJ2-4; 9 bases align to TRBD1. The V segment lost 5 bases and the J segment 7 bases; nucleotides outside the gene matches: 9. The CDR3 contains 15 residues. Germline V lookup: CDR1 SGHTA, CDR2 FQGTGA. CDR3 region: CASSGSAGTGNIQYF. CDR3 coding DNA: TGTGCCAGCAGCGGGTCGGCCGGGACAGGGAACATTCAGTACTTC.

In this sample, this clone turned up once. V is TRBV11-3 and J is TRBJ2-1, with D maybe TRBD1 (6 bases). The length of the CDR3 is 16 residues. V lost 4 bases and J 4 bases, leaving 17 bases between the germline ends. Germline V gene lookup returns CDR1 SGHNT and CDR2 YENEEA. The CDR3 DNA sequence: TGTGCCAGCAGCTCATTACAGGGTGGTGGGTACAATGAGCAGTTCTTC. Its translation is CASSSLQGGGYNEQFF.